This T cell receptor beta chain was documented in a study of cytomegalovirus exposure and HLA in healthy donors. Across the whole study: The roughly 120 validation repertoires, a later analysis reported, used the same platform as the approximately 700 first-cohort repertoires.

To note about this clone: What it binds is not known.

V dropped 5 bases and J dropped 4 bases, with 14 bases sitting between them. Germline V gives CDR1 PRHDT, CDR2 FYEKMQ (reference sequence). This CDR3 contains 15 residues. Study outcomes and limitations: Among TCR beta chains, those listed as cytomegalovirus-associated numbered more than 150. First-cohort TCR clusters were later found to tend to co-occur in the 90 to 150 validation repertoires.

The assay was immunoSEQ multiplex PCR, and TCRdb's table has in-frame clones only and misses some. The data show under 140,000 clones, approximately 89% seen once. This TCR came from a woman aged 18-35 years in good health and CMV-seronegative. This rearrangement joins TRBV13 to TRBJ1-4; a weak D match, TRBD1 (6 bases). Sequenced: PBMCs. For the CDR3, the DNA is TGTGCCAGCAGCGGACACAGGGCGGGTAATGAAAAACTGTTTTTT. As protein: CASSGHRAGNEKLFF.